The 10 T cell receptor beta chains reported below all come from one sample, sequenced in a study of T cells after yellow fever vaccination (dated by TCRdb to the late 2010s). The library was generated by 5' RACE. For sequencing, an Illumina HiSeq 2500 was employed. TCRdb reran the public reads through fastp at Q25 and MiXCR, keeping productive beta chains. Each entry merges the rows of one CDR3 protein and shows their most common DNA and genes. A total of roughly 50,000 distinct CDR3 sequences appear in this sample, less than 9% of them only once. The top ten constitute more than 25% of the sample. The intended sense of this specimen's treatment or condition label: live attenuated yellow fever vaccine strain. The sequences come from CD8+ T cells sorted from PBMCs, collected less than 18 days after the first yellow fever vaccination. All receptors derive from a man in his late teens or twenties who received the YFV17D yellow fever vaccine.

Here the CDR3 DNA reads TGTGCCAGCAGGCAGTCGAAGCGTGAGCAGTTCTTC. Amino acid sequence: CASRQSKREQFF. This chain uses TRBV4-2 with TRBJ2-1; D unresolved. The V gene's germline CDR1 is LGHNA and CDR2 YNFKEQ. This CDR3 region has 12 residues. V dropped 6 bases and J dropped 9 bases, with 12 bases sitting between them.

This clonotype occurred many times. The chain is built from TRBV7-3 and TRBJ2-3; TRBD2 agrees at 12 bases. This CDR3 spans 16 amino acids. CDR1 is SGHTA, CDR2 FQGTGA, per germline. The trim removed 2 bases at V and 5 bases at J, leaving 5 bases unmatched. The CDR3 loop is CASSLGTSGRRDTQYF. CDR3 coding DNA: TGTGCCAGCAGCTTAGGGACTAGCGGGCGCAGAGATACGCAGTATTTT.

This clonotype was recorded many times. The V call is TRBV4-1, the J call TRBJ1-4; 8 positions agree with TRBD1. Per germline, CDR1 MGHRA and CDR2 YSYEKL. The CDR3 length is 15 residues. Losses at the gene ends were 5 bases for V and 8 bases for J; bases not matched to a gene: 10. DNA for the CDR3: TGCGCCAGCAGCTTGCAGGGGGCGCTTTTGGAAAAACTGTTTTTT. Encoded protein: CASSLQGALLEKLFF.

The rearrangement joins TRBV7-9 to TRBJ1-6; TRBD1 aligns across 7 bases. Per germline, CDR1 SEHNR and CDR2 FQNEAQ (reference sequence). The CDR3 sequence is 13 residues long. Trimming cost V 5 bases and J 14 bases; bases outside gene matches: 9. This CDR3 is CASSRDRERSLHF. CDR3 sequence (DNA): TGTGCCAGCAGCCGCGACAGGGAGAGGTCCCTCCACTTT.

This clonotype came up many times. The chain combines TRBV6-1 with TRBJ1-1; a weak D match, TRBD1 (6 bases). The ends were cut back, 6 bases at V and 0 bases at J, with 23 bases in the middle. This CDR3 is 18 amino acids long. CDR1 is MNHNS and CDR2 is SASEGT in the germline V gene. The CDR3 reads CASRELHRVRWVNTEAFF. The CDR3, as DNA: TGTGCCAGCAGGGAGCTTCACAGGGTGCGGTGGGTGAACACTGAAGCTTTCTTT.

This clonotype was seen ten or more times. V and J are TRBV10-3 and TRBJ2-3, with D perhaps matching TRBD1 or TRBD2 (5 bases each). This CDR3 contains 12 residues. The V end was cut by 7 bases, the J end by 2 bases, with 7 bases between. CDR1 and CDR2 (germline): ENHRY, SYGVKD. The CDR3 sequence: CAIMGTTDTQYF. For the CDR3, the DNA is TGTGCCATCATGGGGACCACAGATACGCAGTATTTT.

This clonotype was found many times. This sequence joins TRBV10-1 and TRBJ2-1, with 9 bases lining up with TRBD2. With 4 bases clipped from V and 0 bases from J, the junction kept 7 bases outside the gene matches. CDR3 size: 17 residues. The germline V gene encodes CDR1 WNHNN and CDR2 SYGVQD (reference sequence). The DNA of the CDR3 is TGCGCCAGCAGTGCGGTAATAGCGGGGGACTCCTACAATGAGCAGTTCTTC. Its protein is CASSAVIAGDSYNEQFF.

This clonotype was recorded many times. The CDR3 DNA follows: TGTGCCAGCAGTTATGGGTGGGGCGAGACCCAGTACTTC. Its translation is CASSYGWGETQYF. This rearrangement joins TRBV27 to TRBJ2-5; D may be TRBD1 (5 bases). With 4 bases removed from V and 5 bases from J, the gap between germline ends came to 11 bases. Germline values: CDR1 MNHEY, CDR2 SMNVEV (reference sequence). The CDR3 totals 13 residues.

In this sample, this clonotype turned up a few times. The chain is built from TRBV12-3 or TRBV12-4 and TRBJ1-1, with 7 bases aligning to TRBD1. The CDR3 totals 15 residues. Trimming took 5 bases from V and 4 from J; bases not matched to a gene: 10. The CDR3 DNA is TGTGCCAGCAGTCTCCGACAGGGTGGGGGCACTGAAGCTTTCTTT. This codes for CASSLRQGGGTEAFF.

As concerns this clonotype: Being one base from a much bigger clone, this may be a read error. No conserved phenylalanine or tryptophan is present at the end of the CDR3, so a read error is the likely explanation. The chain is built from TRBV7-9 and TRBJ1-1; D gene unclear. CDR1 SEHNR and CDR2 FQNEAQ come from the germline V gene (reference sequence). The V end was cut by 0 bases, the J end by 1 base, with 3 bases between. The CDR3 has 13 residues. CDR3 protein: CASSLAGNTEAFS. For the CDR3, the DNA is TGTGCCAGCAGCTTAGCAGGGAACACTGAAGCTTTCTCT.